Below are 23 T cell receptor beta chains sequenced from a single sample in a study of cytomegalovirus exposure and HLA in healthy donors (dated by TCRdb to the late 2010s). The method was the immunoSEQ multiplex PCR assay. A mixture of 60 forward primers for TCR Vbeta segments and 13 reverse primers for TCR Jbeta segments was used in the multiplex PCR. Sourced from immuneACCESS, this table was stored by TCRdb with only in-frame sequences that have V and J called. A share of the clones is absent; for the studies checked, an unresolved V gene accounts for under half, and the remainder has no known explanation. This sample lists about 200,000 clones; approximately 70% were detected once. About 3% of the sample rests with the top ten. Source material: PBMCs. These receptors came from a man aged 35 to 55 in good health and CMV-seropositive.

The chain uses TRBV27 and TRBJ2-7; no reliable D call. Germline V gene data show CDR1 as MNHEY and CDR2 as SMNVEV (reference sequence). The CDR3 covers 15 residues. Trimming pared 2 bases from V and 2 bases from J, leaving 13 bases between. The CDR3 DNA sequence: TGTGCCAGCAGTTTAAGTGGTAGCCAACCCTACGAGCAGTACTTC. Residues: CASSLSGSQPYEQYF.

The V gene is TRBV5-1, the J gene TRBJ2-2; D ambiguous. V lost 5 bases to trimming and J lost 6 bases, with 5 bases between them. This CDR3 is built from 11 residues. The germline CDR1 and CDR2 sequences are SGHRS and YFSETQ. The CDR3 DNA reads TGCGCCAGCAGGGGCGCCGGGGAGCTGTTTTTT. It specifies CASRGAGELFF.

The chain joins TRBV7-2 to TRBJ1-1, with D possibly being TRBD1 (5 bases). The CDR3 sequence is 14 residues long. Germline CDR1 reads SGHTA; CDR2 reads FQGNSA. V was shortened by 5 bases and J by 1 base, with 11 bases between the two germline ends. The CDR3 DNA follows: TGTGCCAGCAGCGTAGACAGATCGAACACTGAAGCTTTCTTT. This sequence encodes CASSVDRSNTEAFF.

The chain links TRBV5-4 to TRBJ1-1; perhaps TRBD1 as D (5 bases). V lost 4 bases and J lost 0, with 13 bases in between. CDR3 size: 15 residues. Germline CDR1 SGHNT, CDR2 YYREEE (reference sequence). The CDR3 region is CASSPRGFMNTEAFF. The CDR3 region has the DNA TGTGCCAGCAGCCCCCGGGGGTTTATGAACACTGAAGCTTTCTTT.

The J gene is TRBJ2-2, the V gene TRBV11-2, with 7 bases that match TRBD1. CDR1 is SGHAT and CDR2 is FQNNGV in the germline V gene. The CDR3 covers 13 residues. J gave up 7 bases and V 6 bases, and 5 bases lay outside the gene matches. The CDR3: CASSLTGDGELFF. CDR3 in DNA: TGTGCCAGCAGTCTAACAGGGGACGGGGAGCTGTTTTTT. Full variable domain (remainder filled in from reference TRBV11-2 and TRBJ2-2): EAGVAQSPRYKIIEKRQSVAFWCNPISGHATLYWYQQILGQGPKLLIQFQNNGVVDDSQLPKDRFSAERLKGVDSTLKIQPAKLEDSAVYLCASSLTGDGELFFGEGSRLTVL.

The CDR3 sequence is CASSLEGGVETQYF. The CDR3 bases are TGCGCCAGCAGCTTGGAGGGGGGGGTGGAGACCCAGTACTTC. This rearrangement joins TRBV5-1 to TRBJ2-5, with D maybe TRBD2 (7 bases). Per germline, CDR1 SGHRS and CDR2 YFSETQ. V lost 0 bases and J lost 5, with 11 bases in between. This CDR3 is built from 14 residues.

In this sample, this clone turned up once. This sequence joins TRBV5-6 and TRBJ1-1; the D gene is possibly TRBD1 (6 bases). V lost 0 bases and J lost 6, with 18 bases in between. Germline V gene lookup returns CDR1 SGHDT and CDR2 YYEEEE. CDR3 length equals 16 residues. CDR3 bases: TGTGCCAGCAGCTTGGGAGGGGGTGGGATGTCCGCTGAAGCTTTCTTT. It codes for CASSLGGGGMSAEAFF.

The V gene is TRBV2, the J gene TRBJ2-5; TRBD1 agrees at 7 bases. From germline, CDR1 is SNHLY and CDR2 FYNNEI. The CDR3 is made up of 16 amino acids. With 6 bases clipped from V and 6 bases from J, the junction kept 16 bases outside the gene matches. This chain's CDR3 is CASRAMDRMTGKTQYF. The CDR3 bases are TGTGCCAGCAGAGCAATGGACAGGATGACTGGGAAGACCCAGTACTTC.

In its sample, this clone was seen once. The chain links TRBV9 to TRBJ1-2, with D perhaps matching TRBD1 (5 bases). The CDR3 contains 15 residues. The germline V gene encodes CDR1 SGDLS and CDR2 YYNGEE. V lost 4 bases and J 8 bases, leaving 21 bases between the germline ends. The CDR3 DNA follows: TGTGCCAGCAGCCTATCCAGCGGGCAGGGAGGAGGCTACACCTTC. As protein: CASSLSSGQGGGYTF.

The chain combines TRBV19 with TRBJ2-5; D might be TRBD2 (5 bases). CDR1 is LNHDA and CDR2 is SQIVND in the germline V gene (reference sequence). V gave up 6 bases and J gave up 3 bases, with 14 bases separating them. This CDR3 region has 14 residues. CDR3 loop: CASRMDFLEETQYF. CDR3 in DNA: TGTGCCAGTAGGATGGACTTCCTAGAAGAGACCCAGTACTTC.

The chain uses TRBV7-3 and TRBJ2-7, with 9 bases lining up with TRBD1. After removal of 5 bases from V and 2 bases from J, the junction contained 7 bases not matched to a gene. Germline V gene sequence: CDR1 SGHTA, CDR2 FQGTGA. The length of the CDR3 is 15 residues. In nucleotides, the CDR3 is TGTGCCAGCAGCCCACCGGGACAGGGAGCCTACGAGCAGTACTTC. It yields the protein CASSPPGQGAYEQYF.

The chain carries TRBV5-1 and TRBJ1-2, with D possibly being TRBD1 (5 bases). From germline, CDR1 is SGHRS and CDR2 YFSETQ. This CDR3 is built from 14 residues. Trimming left V 3 bases short and J 3 bases short, with 12 bases between. CDR3 sequence reads: CASSYTGGDYGYTF. DNA for the CDR3: TGCGCCAGCAGCTACACCGGGGGGGACTATGGCTACACCTTC.

V and J are TRBV12-5 and TRBJ2-2; a weak D match, TRBD1 (6 bases). This CDR3 is 16 amino acids long. Germline V gives CDR1 LGHNT, CDR2 FRNRAP. Trimming took 0 bases from V and 4 from J, leaving 12 bases between them. The CDR3 coding sequence is TGTGCTAGTGGTTTGGTTTCAGGGGTGGTCACCGGGGAGCTGTTTTTT. It translates to CASGLVSGVVTGELFF. Supplemented by reference TRBV12-5 and TRBJ2-2, the full variable domain reads DARVTQTPRHKVTEMGQEVTMRCQPILGHNTVFWYRQTMMQGLELLAYFRNRAPLDDSGMPKDRFSAEMPDATLATLKIQPSEPRDSAVYFCASGLVSGVVTGELFFGEGSRLTVL.

This chain joins TRBV4-1 and TRBJ2-3; 7 bases map to TRBD2. Germline CDR1 and CDR2: MGHRA and YSYEKL. V dropped 1 base and J dropped 4; count of bases not matched to a gene: 5. The CDR3 runs to 15 residues. The CDR3 nucleotides are TGCGCCAGCAGCCAAGCCGGGGGGAGGGCAGATACGCAGTATTTT. It encodes CASSQAGGRADTQYF.

This chain connects TRBV2 to TRBJ2-1; 8 nucleotides match TRBD2. Trimming removed 10 bases from V and 6 bases from J; junction bases left unmatched: 8. Germline loops: CDR1 SNHLY, CDR2 FYNNEI. The CDR3 extends over 13 amino acids. CDR3 region: CATLAGTINEQFF. The CDR3 region has the DNA TGTGCCACCTTAGCGGGGACCATCAATGAGCAGTTCTTC.

The CDR3, as DNA: TGTGCCAGCAGTTACGGACAGTCTGAAGCTTTCTTT. Its translation is CASSYGQSEAFF. The J gene is TRBJ1-1, the V gene TRBV6-6; tentative D call: TRBD1 (6 bases). The CDR3 totals 12 residues. Germline V gene data show CDR1 as MNHNY and CDR2 as SVGAGI (reference sequence). Trimming removed 2 bases from V and 6 bases from J, with 7 bases in between.

The rearrangement uses TRBV4-1 and TRBJ2-7, with 7 bases identical to TRBD2. The CDR3 loop spans 15 amino acids. With 1 base clipped from V and 2 bases from J, the junction kept 5 bases outside the gene matches. The germline gives CDR1 MGHRA, CDR2 YSYEKL. In DNA form, the CDR3 reads TGCGCCAGCAGCCAAGGTAGGGGAGGGGCCTACGAGCAGTACTTC. Amino acids: CASSQGRGGAYEQYF.

This sequence joins TRBV6-1 and TRBJ1-5, with D unclear. Between the trimmed V and J ends, which lost 2 bases and 7 bases, there was a span of 12 bases. The germline V gene has CDR1 MNHNS and CDR2 SASEGT. There are 14 residues in the CDR3. The CDR3 bases are TGTGCCAGCAGTGAATGGGCCCCCGGCCAGCCCCAGCATTTT. Residues: CASSEWAPGQPQHF.

This clone has only a few counts. The chain couples TRBV19 to TRBJ2-3; D possibly corresponds to TRBD2 (6 bases). The V end lost 1 base, the J end lost 3 bases, and 11 bases lay between the germline ends. Germline V gene lookup returns CDR1 LNHDA and CDR2 SQIVND (reference sequence). This CDR3 has 15 residues. The DNA of the CDR3 is TGTGCCAGTAGTATAGCGACTAGTTTGACAGATACGCAGTATTTT. Amino acid sequence: CASSIATSLTDTQYF.

There are a few counts of this clone. The genes are TRBV6-5 and TRBJ2-1; no definite D call. There are 14 residues in the CDR3. Trimming cost V 0 bases and J 3 bases, with 6 bases left between them. The germline CDR1 and CDR2 sequences are MNHEY and SVGAGI. CDR3 in DNA: TGTGCCAGCAGTTACTCGAGCGACTACAATGAGCAGTTCTTC. Its protein product is CASSYSSDYNEQFF.

The gene calls are TRBV19 and TRBJ2-7, with TRBD2 matching 10 bases. The CDR3 has 15 amino acids. Losses at the gene ends were 5 bases for V and 4 bases for J; bases not matched to a gene: 8. Germline-derived CDR1 and CDR2 are LNHDA and SQIVND (reference sequence). The CDR3 loop reads CASSPSLAGSYEQYF. CDR3 in DNA: TGTGCCAGTAGTCCCTCACTAGCGGGGTCTTACGAGCAGTACTTC.

The chain has TRBV27 and TRBJ1-5; 7 nucleotides align to TRBD1. Per the germline V gene, CDR1 is MNHEY and CDR2 is SMNVEV (reference sequence). V shed 3 bases, J shed 11 bases, and the junction held 13 bases outside the gene matches. The CDR3 totals 15 residues. CDR3 region: CASSFGQGGGGAQHF. The CDR3 coding sequence is TGTGCCAGCAGTTTCGGCCAGGGGGGTGGGGGAGCCCAGCATTTT.

The chain recombines TRBV19 with TRBJ2-6, with TRBD1 identical over 7 bases. The CDR3 totals 16 residues. Losses at the gene ends were 4 bases for V and 2 bases for J; bases not matched to a gene: 5. The germline V gene encodes CDR1 LNHDA and CDR2 SQIVND (reference sequence). CDR3 protein: CASSRQTGTGANVLTF. CDR3 nucleotide sequence: TGTGCCAGTAGTAGGCAGACAGGGACTGGGGCCAACGTCCTGACTTTC.